Described below is a single TCR beta chain sequence and its context. Positively selected for CCR7, the CD45RO-negative cells used as naive CD8 cells excluded terminally differentiated effector memory CD45RA+ cells. These data come from a study of shared clonotypes between healthy human individuals. The overall study: The study used three CD4 naive, three CD4 memory, two CD8 naive and one CD8 memory plate per donor.

Running of the assay took place at deep level. The authors split each subset's genomic DNA evenly across several immunoSEQ plates. A roughly 200 ng quantity of DNA, tens of thousands of T cell genomes, went into the sorted-subset replicate PCRs. Sequenced by immunoSEQ multiplex PCR; TCRdb stores in-frame clones only, minus some. The data show about 2 million clones, just under 95% seen once. The TCR comes from a man aged 18 to 30 in good health. What was sequenced was naive CD8+ T cells sorted from blood.

The CDR3 DNA sequence: TGCGCCAGCAGCCAAGTGGGTGTTCGGGAGGGCCTGGACGAGCAGTACTTC. Amino acids: CASSQVGVREGLDEQYF. This chain connects TRBV4-1 to TRBJ2-7; 8 positions agree with TRBD2. The CDR3 sequence is 17 residues long. Losses at the gene ends were 1 base for V and 5 bases for J; bases not matched to a gene: 13. Germline V gene sequence: CDR1 MGHRA, CDR2 YSYEKL.